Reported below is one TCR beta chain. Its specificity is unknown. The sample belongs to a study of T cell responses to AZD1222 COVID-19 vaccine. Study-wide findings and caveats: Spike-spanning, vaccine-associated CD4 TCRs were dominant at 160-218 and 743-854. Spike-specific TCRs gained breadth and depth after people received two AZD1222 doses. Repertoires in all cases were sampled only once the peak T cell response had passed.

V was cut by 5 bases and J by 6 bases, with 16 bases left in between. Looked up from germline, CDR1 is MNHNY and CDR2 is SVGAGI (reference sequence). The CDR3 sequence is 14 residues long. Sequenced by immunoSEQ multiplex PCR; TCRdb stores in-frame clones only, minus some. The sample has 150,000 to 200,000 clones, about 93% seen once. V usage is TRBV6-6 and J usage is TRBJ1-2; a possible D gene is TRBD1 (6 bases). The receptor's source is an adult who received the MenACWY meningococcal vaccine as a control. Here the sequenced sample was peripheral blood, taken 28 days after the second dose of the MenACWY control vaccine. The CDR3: CASSTTGSGDGYTF. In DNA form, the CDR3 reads TGTGCCAGCAGTACGACAGGATCAGGGGATGGCTACACCTTC.